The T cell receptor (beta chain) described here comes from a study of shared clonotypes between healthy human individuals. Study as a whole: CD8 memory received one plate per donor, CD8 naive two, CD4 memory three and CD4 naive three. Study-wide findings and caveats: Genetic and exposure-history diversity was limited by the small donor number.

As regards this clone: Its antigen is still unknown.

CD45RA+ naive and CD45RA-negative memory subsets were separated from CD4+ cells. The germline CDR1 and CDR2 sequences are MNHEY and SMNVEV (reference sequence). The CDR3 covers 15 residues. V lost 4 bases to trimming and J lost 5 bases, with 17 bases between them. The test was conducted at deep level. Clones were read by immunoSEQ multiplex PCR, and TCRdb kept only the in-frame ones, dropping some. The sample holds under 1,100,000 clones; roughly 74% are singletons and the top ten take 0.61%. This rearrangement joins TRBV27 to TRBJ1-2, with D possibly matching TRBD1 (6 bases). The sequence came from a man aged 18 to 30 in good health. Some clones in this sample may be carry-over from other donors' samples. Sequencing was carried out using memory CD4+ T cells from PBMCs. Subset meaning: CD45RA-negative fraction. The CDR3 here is CASSSHNREPYGYTF. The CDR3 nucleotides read TGTGCCAGCAGTTCACATAACAGGGAACCATATGGCTACACCTTC.